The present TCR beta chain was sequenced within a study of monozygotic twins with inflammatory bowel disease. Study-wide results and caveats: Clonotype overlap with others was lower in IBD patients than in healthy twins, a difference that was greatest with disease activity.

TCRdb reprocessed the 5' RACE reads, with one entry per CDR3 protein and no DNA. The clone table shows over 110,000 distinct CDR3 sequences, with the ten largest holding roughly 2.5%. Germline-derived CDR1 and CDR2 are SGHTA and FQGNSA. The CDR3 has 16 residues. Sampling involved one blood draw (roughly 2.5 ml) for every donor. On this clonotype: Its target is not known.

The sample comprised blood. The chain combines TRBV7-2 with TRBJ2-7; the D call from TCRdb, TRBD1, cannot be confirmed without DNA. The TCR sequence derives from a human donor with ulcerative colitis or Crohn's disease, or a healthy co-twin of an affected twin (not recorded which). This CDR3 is CASSLGGGLSHYEQYF.